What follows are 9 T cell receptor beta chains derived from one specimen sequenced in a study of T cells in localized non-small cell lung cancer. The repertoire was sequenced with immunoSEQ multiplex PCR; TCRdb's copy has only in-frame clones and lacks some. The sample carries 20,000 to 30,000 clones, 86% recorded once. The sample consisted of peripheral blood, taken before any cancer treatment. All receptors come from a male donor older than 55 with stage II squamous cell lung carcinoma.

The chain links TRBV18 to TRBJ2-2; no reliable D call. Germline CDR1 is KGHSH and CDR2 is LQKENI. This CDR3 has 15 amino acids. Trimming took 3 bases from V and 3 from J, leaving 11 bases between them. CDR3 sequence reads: CASSPRTDYTGELFF. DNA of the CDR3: TGTGCCAGCTCACCTCGTACAGACTACACCGGGGAGCTGTTTTTT. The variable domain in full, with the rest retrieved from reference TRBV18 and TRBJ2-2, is NAGVMQNPRHLVRRRGQEARLRCSPMKGHSHVYWYRQLPEEGLKFMVYLQKENIIDESGMPKERFSAEFPKEGPSILRIQQVVRGDSAAYFCASSPRTDYTGELFFGEGSRLTVL.

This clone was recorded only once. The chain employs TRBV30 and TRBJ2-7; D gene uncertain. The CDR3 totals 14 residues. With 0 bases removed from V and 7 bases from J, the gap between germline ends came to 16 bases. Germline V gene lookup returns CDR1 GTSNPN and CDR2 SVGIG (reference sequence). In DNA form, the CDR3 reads TGTGCCTGGAGTGTCTTAGGGTCGACTGGGGAGCAGTACTTC. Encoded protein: CAWSVLGSTGEQYF.

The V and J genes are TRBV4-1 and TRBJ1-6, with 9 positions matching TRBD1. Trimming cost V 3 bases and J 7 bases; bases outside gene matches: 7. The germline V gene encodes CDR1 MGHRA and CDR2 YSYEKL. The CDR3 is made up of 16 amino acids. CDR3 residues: CASSQVTGTGNSPLHF. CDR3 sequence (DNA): TGCGCCAGCAGCCAGGTTACCGGGACAGGGAATTCACCCCTCCACTTT.

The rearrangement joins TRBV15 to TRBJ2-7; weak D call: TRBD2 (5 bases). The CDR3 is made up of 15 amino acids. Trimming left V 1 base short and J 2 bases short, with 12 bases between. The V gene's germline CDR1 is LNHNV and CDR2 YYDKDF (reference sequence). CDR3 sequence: CATSRGSSGTYEQYF. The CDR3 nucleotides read TGTGCCACCAGCAGAGGTAGTTCGGGGACCTACGAGCAGTACTTC.

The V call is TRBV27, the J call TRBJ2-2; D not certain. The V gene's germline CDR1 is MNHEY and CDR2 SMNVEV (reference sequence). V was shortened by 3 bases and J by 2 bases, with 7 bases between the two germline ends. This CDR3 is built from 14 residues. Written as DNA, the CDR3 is TGTGCCAGCAGTTTCGAGGTTAACACCGGGGAGCTGTTTTTT. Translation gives CASSFEVNTGELFF.

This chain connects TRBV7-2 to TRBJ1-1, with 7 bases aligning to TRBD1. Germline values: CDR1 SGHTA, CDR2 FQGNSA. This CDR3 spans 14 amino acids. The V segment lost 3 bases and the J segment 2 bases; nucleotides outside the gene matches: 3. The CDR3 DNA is TGTGCCAGCAGCTTCGGACAGGCCAACACTGAAGCTTTCTTT. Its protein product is CASSFGQANTEAFF. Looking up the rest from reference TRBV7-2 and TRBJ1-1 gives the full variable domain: GAGVSQSPSNKVTEKGKDVELRCDPISGHTALYWYRQSLGQGLEFLIYFQGNSAPDKSGLPSDRFSAERTGGSVSTLTIQRTQQEDSAVYLCASSFGQANTEAFFGQGTRLTVV.

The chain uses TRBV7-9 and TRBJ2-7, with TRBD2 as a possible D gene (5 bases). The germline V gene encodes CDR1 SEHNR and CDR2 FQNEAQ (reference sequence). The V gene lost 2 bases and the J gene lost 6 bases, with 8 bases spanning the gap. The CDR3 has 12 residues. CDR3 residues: CASSLRGGEQYF. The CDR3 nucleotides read TGTGCCAGCAGCTTAAGAGGAGGCGAGCAGTACTTC.

The CDR3 DNA sequence: TGTGCCAGCAGTTTAAGCGGGGGGGGCTGGGGCAATCAGCCCCAGCATTTT. The encoded protein is CASSLSGGGWGNQPQHF. V and J are TRBV27 and TRBJ1-5, with D possibly being TRBD1 (6 bases). This CDR3 has 17 residues. With 2 bases removed from V and 2 bases from J, the gap between germline ends came to 16 bases. In germline, CDR1 is MNHEY, CDR2 SMNVEV (reference sequence).

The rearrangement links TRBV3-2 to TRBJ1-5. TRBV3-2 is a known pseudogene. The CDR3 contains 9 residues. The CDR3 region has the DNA TGTGGAGGCAATCAGCCCCAGCATTTT. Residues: CGGNQPQHF.